The 19 T cell receptor beta chains below all came from one sample that was sequenced in a study of cytomegalovirus exposure and HLA in healthy donors. Sequencing used immunoSEQ multiplex PCR; TCRdb keeps in-frame clones, though not all of them. Of 200,000 to 250,000 clones listed, around 78% are singletons. The specimen was PBMCs. These receptors originate from a woman younger than 35 in good health and CMV-seronegative.

The chain links TRBV6-5 to TRBJ1-6; D unresolved. The germline V and J ends were trimmed by 6 bases and 0 bases, with 6 bases remaining between them. Germline CDR1 MNHEY, CDR2 SVGAGI. CDR3 length equals 14 residues. Written as DNA, the CDR3 is TGTGCCAGCAGCAAAAGCTCCTATAATTCACCCCTCCACTTT. Translating gives CASSKSSYNSPLHF.

The chain is built from TRBV11-2 and TRBJ2-7, with TRBD1 as a possible D gene (8 bases). Germline assignment: CDR1 SGHAT and CDR2 FQNNGV. The CDR3 has 17 amino acids. Trimming removed 7 bases at V and 2 bases at J, with 24 bases between. The CDR3, as DNA: TGTGCCAGCACCCCGCGGGGGAGGACAGGGCCCGCCTACGAGCAGTACTTC. This translates into CASTPRGRTGPAYEQYF.

The chain is built from TRBV5-4 and TRBJ2-7; TRBD2 matches at 7 bases. The germline V gene encodes CDR1 SGHNT and CDR2 YYREEE (reference sequence). The CDR3 length is 16 residues. Trimming removed 4 bases from V and 0 bases from J; junction bases left unmatched: 10. In nucleotides, the CDR3 is TGTGCCAGCAGCACCCGGACTAGTTATTTCTCCTACGAGCAGTACTTC. Translated, it gives CASSTRTSYFSYEQYF.

This clone was counted between two and nine times. The chain carries TRBV29-1 and TRBJ1-2; 8 positions agree with TRBD1. The CDR3 runs to 15 residues. From germline, CDR1 is SQVTM and CDR2 ANQGSEA. With 4 bases clipped from V and 5 bases from J, the junction kept 12 bases outside the gene matches. In DNA, the CDR3 is TGCAGCGTTGGGCGAGCAGGGGGCGCTCGGTATGGCTACACCTTC. It yields the protein CSVGRAGGARYGYTF.

The chain links TRBV6-4 to TRBJ1-2; D remains unclear. This CDR3 has 12 residues. Trimming pared 3 bases from V and 4 bases from J, leaving 6 bases between. CDR1 is MRHNA and CDR2 is SNTAGT in the germline V gene. CDR3 nucleotides: TGTGCCAGCAGTGAAAATGGCTATGGCTACACCTTC. This encodes CASSENGYGYTF.

CDR3 nucleotide sequence: TGTGCCAGCAGCGGGCACAGGAGCGGGGTTGGAGAGACCCAGTACTTC. This translates into CASSGHRSGVGETQYF. The V gene is TRBV7-8, the J gene TRBJ2-5; 7 nucleotides agree with TRBD2. Per germline, CDR1 SGHVS and CDR2 FQNEAQ. V dropped 5 bases and J dropped 4; count of bases not matched to a gene: 13. The CDR3 extends over 16 amino acids.

The V and J genes are TRBV30 and TRBJ2-3; D gene unclear. V was cut by 2 bases and J by 0 bases, with 6 bases left in between. Germline V lookup: CDR1 GTSNPN, CDR2 SVGIG (reference sequence). This CDR3 region has 13 residues. The CDR3 sequence is CAWSLTSTDTQYF. The CDR3 DNA reads TGTGCCTGGAGTCTAACTAGCACAGATACGCAGTATTTT.

The chain joins TRBV5-4 to TRBJ2-5; D is possibly TRBD1 or TRBD2 (5 bases each). The V end lost 0 bases, the J end lost 7 bases, and 19 bases lay between the germline ends. From germline, CDR1 is SGHNT and CDR2 YYREEE (reference sequence). The CDR3 totals 16 residues. Here the CDR3 reads CASSLGDRDLFGTQYF. The CDR3 DNA sequence: TGTGCCAGCAGCTTGGGGGATAGGGACCTCTTCGGGACCCAGTACTTC. Combining the CDR3 with reference TRBV5-4 and TRBJ2-5 gives the whole variable domain ETGVTQSPTHLIKTRGQQVTLRCSSQSGHNTVSWYQQALGQGPQFIFQYYREEENGRGNFPPRFSGLQFPNYSSELNVNALELDDSALYLCASSLGDRDLFGTQYFGPGTRLLVL.

Regarding this clone: Other DNA sequences in this specimen translate into the identical CDR3. This chain links TRBV27 with TRBJ2-7; D ambiguous. CDR3 length: 12 residues. Germline V gives CDR1 MNHEY, CDR2 SMNVEV (reference sequence). Trimming cost V 3 bases and J 7 bases, with 10 bases left between them. CDR3: CASSFGSGEQYF. As DNA, the CDR3 is TGTGCCAGCAGTTTCGGGTCCGGGGAGCAGTACTTC.

The chain carries TRBV29-1 and TRBJ2-3; D is uncertain. This CDR3 spans 11 amino acids. V was shortened by 6 bases and J by 2 bases, with 6 bases between the two germline ends. The germline V gene has CDR1 SQVTM and CDR2 ANQGSEA. CDR3 DNA: TGCAGCGTCCCATTCACAGATACGCAGTATTTT. Protein product: CSVPFTDTQYF.

The chain carries TRBV5-1 and TRBJ2-3, with 7 bases aligning to TRBD2. V gave up 0 bases and J gave up 1 base; unmatched junction bases: 5. The CDR3 consists of 16 residues. The germline V gene encodes CDR1 SGHRS and CDR2 YFSETQ. CDR3 in DNA: TGCGCCAGCAGCTTGGGGGACTACCCCCGCACAGATACGCAGTATTTT. Its protein is CASSLGDYPRTDTQYF.

The chain has TRBV27 and TRBJ2-3, with TRBD2 identical over 7 bases. The CDR3 extends over 11 amino acids. Germline CDR1 and CDR2: MNHEY and SMNVEV (reference sequence). The V segment lost 4 bases and the J segment 8 bases; nucleotides outside the gene matches: 0. Here the CDR3 reads CASSWGGTQYF. The DNA of the CDR3 is TGTGCCAGCAGTTGGGGGGGTACGCAGTATTTT.

This clone appeared once. The V call is TRBV9, the J call TRBJ2-1; 10 bases are a match to TRBD2. With 4 bases clipped from V and 4 bases from J, the junction kept 2 bases outside the gene matches. The CDR3 totals 14 residues. The germline CDR1 and CDR2 sequences are SGDLS and YYNGEE. In DNA, the CDR3 is TGTGCCAGCAGCCCTAGCGGGGGTTACAATGAGCAGTTCTTC. Protein: CASSPSGGYNEQFF.

The CDR3 nucleotides read TGCGCCAGCAGCTGGAGGTTCCAGGGAACAGAGGGCCTTAACTATGGCTACACCTTC. Its protein is CASSWRFQGTEGLNYGYTF. The chain couples TRBV5-1 to TRBJ1-2; possibly TRBD1 for D (5 bases). The V gene's germline CDR1 is SGHRS and CDR2 YFSETQ. This CDR3 has 19 residues. Trimming removed 3 bases from V and 1 base from J, with 25 bases in between.

V and J are TRBV2 and TRBJ1-5, with a possible D match to TRBD1 (6 bases). V lost 5 bases, J lost 6 bases, and 17 bases lay in between. Germline V gene lookup returns CDR1 SNHLY and CDR2 FYNNEI. This CDR3 region has 15 residues. CDR3 DNA: TGTGCCAGCAGTCCAGCCGGGGGCGCGTTTCAGCCCCAGCATTTT. Translation: CASSPAGGAFQPQHF.

V gene TRBV6-5 combines with J gene TRBJ2-1; 9 positions match TRBD2. The trim removed 4 bases at V and 8 bases at J, leaving 9 bases unmatched. The length of the CDR3 is 15 residues. CDR1 is MNHEY and CDR2 is SVGAGI in the germline V gene. The CDR3 protein is CASSFSSGGSDEQFF. As DNA, the CDR3 is TGTGCCAGCAGTTTCTCCAGCGGGGGGTCCGATGAGCAGTTCTTC.

This clone came up once. The gene calls are TRBV7-8 and TRBJ2-7; TRBD1 agrees at 10 bases. The V segment lost 5 bases and the J segment 3 bases; nucleotides outside the gene matches: 7. The germline CDR1 and CDR2 sequences are SGHVS and FQNEAQ. CDR3 length equals 15 residues. CDR3 bases: TGTGCCAGCAGCCCACGGGACAGGGGCAGCTACGAGCAGTACTTC. Its protein is CASSPRDRGSYEQYF.

The CDR3 bases are TGTGCCTGGGGACCCCGACTTAACACCGGGGAGCTGTTTTTT. Translated, it gives CAWGPRLNTGELFF. The chain uses TRBV30 and TRBJ2-2, with D hard to call. From germline, CDR1 is GTSNPN and CDR2 SVGIG (reference sequence). The CDR3 consists of 14 residues. The germline V and J ends were trimmed by 5 bases and 2 bases, with 12 bases remaining between them.

The chain couples TRBV2 to TRBJ1-2, with 7 bases lining up with TRBD1. CDR1 is SNHLY, CDR2 FYNNEI, per germline. Trimming took 6 bases from V and 2 from J; bases not matched to a gene: 3. The CDR3 is 13 residues long. The DNA for the CDR3 is TGTGCCAGCAGAAAGGGACAGAACTATGGCTACACCTTC. Translation: CASRKGQNYGYTF.